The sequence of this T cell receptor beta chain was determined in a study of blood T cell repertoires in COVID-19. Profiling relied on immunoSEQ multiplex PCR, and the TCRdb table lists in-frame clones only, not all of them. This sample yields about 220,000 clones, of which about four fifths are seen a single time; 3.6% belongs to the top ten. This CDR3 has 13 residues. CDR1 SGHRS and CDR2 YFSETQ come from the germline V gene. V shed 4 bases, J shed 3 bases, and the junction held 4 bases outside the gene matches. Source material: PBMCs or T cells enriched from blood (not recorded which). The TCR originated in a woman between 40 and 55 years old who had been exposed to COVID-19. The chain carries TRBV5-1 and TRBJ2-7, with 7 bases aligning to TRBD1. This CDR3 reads CASSTGTVYEQYF. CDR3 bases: TGCGCCAGCAGCACGGGGACAGTCTACGAGCAGTACTTC.